This is a list of T cell receptor beta chains from one sample in a study of cytomegalovirus exposure and HLA in healthy donors. TCRdb's copy holds only in-frame clones and misses some; the assay was immunoSEQ multiplex PCR. This sample has roughly 140,000 clones, with roughly 85% found just once. The specimen was PBMCs. The receptor set was obtained from a male donor in good health and CMV-seronegative. The CDR3 runs from the conserved cysteine through the conserved F or W. The D gene is left open where the match is weak. Clone size is given for some rows only: seen once, a few or many times, or a class if the clone is expanded.

CDR3 protein: CAISEGGKSYNEQFF
CDR3 DNA: TGTGCCATCAGTGAAGGCGGGAAATCCTACAATGAGCAGTTCTTC
D gene: -
V gene: TRBV10-3
J gene: TRBJ2-1
clone size: -

CDR3 protein: CASSYSPGQGNSPLHF
CDR3 DNA: TGTGCCAGCAGTTACTCTCCGGGACAGGGGAATTCACCCCTCCACTTT
D gene: TRBD1
V gene: TRBV6-5
J gene: TRBJ1-6
clone size: -

CDR3 protein: CASSVGGRVNQPQHF
CDR3 DNA: TGTGCCAGCAGCGTAGGAGGCAGGGTCAATCAGCCCCAGCATTTT
D gene: -
V gene: TRBV9
J gene: TRBJ1-5
clone size: -

CDR3 protein: CASSEHRPGQGRQYF
CDR3 DNA: TGTGCCAGCAGTGAACACCGCCCGGGACAGGGTCGGCAGTACTTC
D gene: TRBD1
V gene: TRBV25-1
J gene: TRBJ2-7
clone size: -

CDR3 protein: CASSRTSGSDNEQFF
CDR3 DNA: TGTGCCAGCAGCCGAACGTCGGGTAGTGACAATGAGCAGTTCTTC
D gene: -
V gene: TRBV6-1
J gene: TRBJ2-1
clone size: -

CDR3 protein: CASSKDRGKETQYF
CDR3 DNA: TGTGCCAGCAGTAAGGACAGAGGCAAAGAGACCCAGTACTTC
D gene: -
V gene: TRBV2
J gene: TRBJ2-5
clone size: once

CDR3 protein: CASSLIATIDYEQYF
CDR3 DNA: TGTGCCAGCAGCCTTATAGCGACAATCGACTACGAGCAGTACTTC
D gene: -
V gene: TRBV7-2
J gene: TRBJ2-7
clone size: -

CDR3 protein: CASSYVGETDEQFF
CDR3 DNA: TGTGCCAGCAGTTACGTCGGGGAAACGGATGAGCAGTTCTTC
D gene: -
V gene: TRBV6-6
J gene: TRBJ2-1
clone size: -

CDR3 protein: CASSIRTGDNNEQFF
CDR3 DNA: TGCGCCAGCAGCATCAGGACAGGGGATAACAATGAGCAGTTCTTC
D gene: TRBD1
V gene: TRBV5-1
J gene: TRBJ2-1
clone size: -

CDR3 protein: CASSFASGAENEQFF
CDR3 DNA: TGTGCCAGCAGCTTCGCTAGCGGGGCCGAGAATGAGCAGTTCTTC
D gene: TRBD2
V gene: TRBV5-4
J gene: TRBJ2-1
clone size: -

CDR3 protein: CASSPTRESNQPQHF
CDR3 DNA: TGTGCCAGCAGTCCGACAAGAGAAAGCAATCAGCCCCAGCATTTT
D gene: -
V gene: TRBV7-6
J gene: TRBJ1-5
clone size: -

CDR3 protein: CASSLLQGRSYTF
CDR3 DNA: TGTGCCAGCAGCTTACTACAGGGTCGGAGCTACACCTTC
D gene: -
V gene: TRBV7-2
J gene: TRBJ1-2
clone size: once

CDR3 protein: CSVVAGTDTQYF
CDR3 DNA: TGCAGCGTTGTAGCGGGCACAGATACGCAGTATTTT
D gene: -
V gene: TRBV29-1
J gene: TRBJ2-3
clone size: -

CDR3 protein: CASSLGGQGYEQYF
CDR3 DNA: TGTGCCAGCAGCTTAGGCGGACAGGGCTACGAGCAGTACTTC
D gene: TRBD1
V gene: TRBV11-1
J gene: TRBJ2-7
clone size: -

CDR3 protein: CASSSRLAGVETQYF
CDR3 DNA: TGTGCCAGCAGCTCCCGACTAGCGGGAGTAGAGACCCAGTACTTC
D gene: TRBD2
V gene: TRBV11-2
J gene: TRBJ2-5
clone size: -